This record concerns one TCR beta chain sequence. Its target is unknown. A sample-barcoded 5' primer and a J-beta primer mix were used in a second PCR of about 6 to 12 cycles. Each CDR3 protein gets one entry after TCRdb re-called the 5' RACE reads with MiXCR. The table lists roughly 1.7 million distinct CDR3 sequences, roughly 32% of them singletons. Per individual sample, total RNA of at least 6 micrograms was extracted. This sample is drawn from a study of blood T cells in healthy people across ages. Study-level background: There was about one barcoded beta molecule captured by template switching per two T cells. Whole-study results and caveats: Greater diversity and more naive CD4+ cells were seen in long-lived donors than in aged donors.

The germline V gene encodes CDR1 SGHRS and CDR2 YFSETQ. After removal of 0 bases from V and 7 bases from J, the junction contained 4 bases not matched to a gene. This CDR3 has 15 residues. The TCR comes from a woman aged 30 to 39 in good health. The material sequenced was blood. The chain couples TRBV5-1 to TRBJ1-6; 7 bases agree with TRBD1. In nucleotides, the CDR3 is TGCGCCAGCAGCTTGGAGGGGGCGAGAAATTCACCCCTCCACTTT. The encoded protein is CASSLEGARNSPLHF.